This entry lists 9 T cell receptor beta chains sequenced from one sample in a study of response to subunit inactivated influenza vaccine (dated by TCRdb to 2016 to 2018). Library creation used RT-PCR. TCRdb records Illumina HiSeq 2500 as the sequencer. In TCRdb, the public reads were trimmed at Q25 with fastp and aligned with MiXCR, with productive beta chains retained. Rows are combined by CDR3 protein, so each entry shows the most common genes and DNA. The sample yields roughly 790,000 distinct CDR3 sequences; less than 25% were counted once. In total, the top ten clones hold roughly 10% of the sample. The material sequenced was PBMCs from blood, taken around 5 days after vaccination. The receptors originated from a middle-aged man who received an inactivated influenza vaccine. Donor details come from another sample of the same person, matched by shared clones.

This chain connects TRBV7-9 to TRBJ2-3; no definite D call. The CDR3 is 15 residues long. V was shortened by 4 bases and J by 3 bases, with 14 bases between the two germline ends. The germline V gene encodes CDR1 SEHNR and CDR2 FQNEAQ (reference sequence). CDR3 nucleotides: TGTGCCAGCAGCTACTACCGAATGGGGACAGATACGCAGTATTTT. It specifies CASSYYRMGTDTQYF.

This clonotype was recorded a few times. The rearrangement links TRBV10-3 to TRBJ2-7; D might be TRBD1 (5 bases). Trimming stripped 10 bases from V and 5 bases from J, with 15 bases between. The CDR3 is made up of 12 amino acids. Germline-derived CDR1 and CDR2 are ENHRY and SYGVKD. The CDR3 loop reads CATAQGRDEQYF. Here the CDR3 DNA reads TGTGCCACCGCTCAGGGTCGGGACGAGCAGTACTTC.

This clonotype was observed a handful of times. The V gene is TRBV20-1, the J gene TRBJ1-2, with D tentatively TRBD1 (5 bases). The germline CDR1 and CDR2 sequences are DFQATT and SNEGSKA (reference sequence). V was trimmed by 4 bases and J by 7 bases, leaving 19 bases between them. The CDR3 is 14 residues long. The CDR3 spells CSANRLQFVAGYTF. The CDR3 DNA sequence: TGCAGTGCTAACAGGCTTCAGTTTGTTGCTGGCTACACCTTC.

The chain employs TRBV12-3 or TRBV12-4 and TRBJ2-5, with 9 positions matching TRBD2. The CDR3 contains 16 residues. V trimming: 6 bases; J trimming: 5 bases; junction bases outside the gene matches: 13. In nucleotides, the CDR3 is TGTGCCAGCAGGGGACCGGGACTAGCCGGCGTTGAGACCCAGTACTTC. Protein: CASRGPGLAGVETQYF.

The chain employs TRBV5-6 and TRBJ1-1; D gene unclear. CDR3 length equals 14 residues. Deletions cut 0 bases from V and 1 base from J, with 7 bases between. Germline V gene sequence: CDR1 SGHDT, CDR2 YYEEEE. The CDR3 loop reads CASSLGPRNTEAFF. CDR3 bases: TGTGCCAGCAGCTTGGGGCCGAGGAACACTGAAGCTTTCTTT.

The chain uses TRBV24-1 and TRBJ2-1; 12 positions match TRBD2. Germline CDR1 is KGHDR and CDR2 is SFDVKD. V gave up 5 bases and J gave up 5 bases; unmatched junction bases: 3. This CDR3 has 15 amino acids. The CDR3: CATSGGTSGHNEQFF. CDR3 bases: TGTGCCACCAGTGGCGGGACTAGCGGGCACAATGAGCAGTTCTTC.

On this clonotype: A much larger clone sits a single nucleotide away, making a read error possible. The rearrangement links TRBV9 to TRBJ2-1; the match to TRBD2 covers 14 bases. Germline CDR1 is SGDLS and CDR2 is YYNGEE. V was pared by 3 bases and J by 9 bases, with 2 bases of the junction left unmatched. The CDR3 length is 14 residues. The CDR3 spells CASSGTSGRSEQFF. The CDR3 nucleotides read TGTGCCAGCAGCGGGACTAGCGGGAGGAGTGAGCAGTTCTTC.

This chain links TRBV7-9 with TRBJ2-3, with D maybe TRBD2 (5 bases). The V end was cut by 0 bases, the J end by 4 bases, with 11 bases between. Germline V gene sequence: CDR1 SEHNR, CDR2 FQNEAQ (reference sequence). CDR3 length equals 15 residues. The CDR3 protein is CASSLASVTSDTQYF. CDR3 bases: TGTGCCAGCAGCTTAGCTAGCGTAACCTCAGATACGCAGTATTTT.

This clonotype came up a few times. The chain recombines TRBV4-3 with TRBJ2-1; D ambiguous. Trimming left V 0 bases short and J 7 bases short, with 7 bases between. This CDR3 has 13 residues. Per germline, CDR1 LGHNA and CDR2 YSLEER. CDR3 region: CASSQERTNEQFF. The CDR3 DNA reads TGCGCCAGCAGCCAAGAACGGACGAATGAGCAGTTCTTC.